The clone carrying this T cell receptor beta chain has ten or more counts. The antigen remains unidentified. The sample originates from a study of blood T cells in healthy people across ages. Study outcomes and limitations: From one million sequenced T cells, diversity estimates were lower bounds. TCR beta diversity per million T cells fell roughly linearly with age.

Every donor gave about 9 milliliters of peripheral blood. With a J-beta primer mix and a sample-barcoded 5' primer, a second PCR ran roughly 6 to 11 cycles. The authors tagged each cDNA molecule using a template-switch adaptor with 12 random nucleotides. TCRdb re-derived calls from the 5' RACE reads in MiXCR, one entry per CDR3 protein. The table lists hundreds of thousands of distinct CDR3 sequences, 25% to 30% of them singletons. The V and J ends lost 4 bases and 5 bases, in that order; junction bases with no gene match: 10. The germline V gene has CDR1 LGHDT and CDR2 YNNKEL (reference sequence). CDR3 length: 15 residues.

The specimen sequenced was blood. The TCR was taken from a woman aged 80 or older in good health. V and J are TRBV3-1 and TRBJ2-7; TRBD1 matches at 8 bases. The CDR3 nucleotides read TGTGCCAGCAGCCTCGACTTAGGACAGGGAAACGAGCAGTACTTC. Residues: CASSLDLGQGNEQYF.